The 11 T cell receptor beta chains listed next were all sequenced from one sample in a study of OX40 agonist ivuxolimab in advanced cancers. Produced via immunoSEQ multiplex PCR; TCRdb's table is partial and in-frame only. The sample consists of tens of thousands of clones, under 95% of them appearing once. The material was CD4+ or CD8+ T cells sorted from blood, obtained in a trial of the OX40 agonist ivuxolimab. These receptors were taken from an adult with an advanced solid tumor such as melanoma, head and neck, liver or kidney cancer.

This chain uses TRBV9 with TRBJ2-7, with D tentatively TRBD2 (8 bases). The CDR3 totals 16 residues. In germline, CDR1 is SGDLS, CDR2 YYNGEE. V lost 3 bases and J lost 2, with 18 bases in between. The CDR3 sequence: CASSARGREDPYEQYF. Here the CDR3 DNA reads TGTGCCAGCAGCGCTAGGGGGCGGGAGGACCCCTACGAGCAGTACTTC.

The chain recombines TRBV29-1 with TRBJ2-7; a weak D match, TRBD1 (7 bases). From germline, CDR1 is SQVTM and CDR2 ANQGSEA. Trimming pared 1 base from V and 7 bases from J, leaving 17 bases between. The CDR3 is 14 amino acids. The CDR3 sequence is CSVEGRRGQGEQYF. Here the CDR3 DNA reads TGCAGCGTTGAAGGGAGGAGGGGGCAGGGGGAGCAGTACTTC.

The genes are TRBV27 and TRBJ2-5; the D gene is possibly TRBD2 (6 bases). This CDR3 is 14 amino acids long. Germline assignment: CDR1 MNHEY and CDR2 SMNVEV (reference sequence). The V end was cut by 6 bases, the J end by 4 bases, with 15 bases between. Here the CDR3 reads CASRAGRGRETQYF. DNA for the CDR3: TGTGCCAGCAGGGCCGGGCGGGGTCGAGAGACCCAGTACTTC.

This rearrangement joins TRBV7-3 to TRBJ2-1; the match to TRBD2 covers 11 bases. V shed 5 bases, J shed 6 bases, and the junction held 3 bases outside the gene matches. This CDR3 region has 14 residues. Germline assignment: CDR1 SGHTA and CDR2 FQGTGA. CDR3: CASSQTSGSNEQFF. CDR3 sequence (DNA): TGTGCCAGCAGCCAAACTAGCGGGAGCAATGAGCAGTTCTTC. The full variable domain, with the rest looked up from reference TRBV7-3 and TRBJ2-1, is GAGVSQTPSNKVTEKGKYVELRCDPISGHTALYWYRQSLGQGPEFLIYFQGTGAADDSGLPNDRFFAVRPEGSVSTLKIQRTERGDSAVYLCASSQTSGSNEQFFGPGTRLTVL.

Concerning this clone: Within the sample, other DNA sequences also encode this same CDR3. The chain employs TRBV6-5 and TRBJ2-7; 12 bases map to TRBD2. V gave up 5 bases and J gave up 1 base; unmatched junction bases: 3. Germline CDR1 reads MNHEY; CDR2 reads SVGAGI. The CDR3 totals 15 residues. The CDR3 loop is CASSLLAGGSYEQYF. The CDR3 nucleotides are TGTGCCAGCAGTCTCCTAGCGGGGGGGTCCTACGAGCAGTACTTC.

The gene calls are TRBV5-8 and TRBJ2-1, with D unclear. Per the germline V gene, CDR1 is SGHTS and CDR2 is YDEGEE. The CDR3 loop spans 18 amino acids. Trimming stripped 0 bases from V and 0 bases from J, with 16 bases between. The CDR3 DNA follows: TGTGCCAGCAGCTTGGCCGTATTGAGCACGAGCTCCTACAATGAGCAGTTCTTC. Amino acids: CASSLAVLSTSSYNEQFF.

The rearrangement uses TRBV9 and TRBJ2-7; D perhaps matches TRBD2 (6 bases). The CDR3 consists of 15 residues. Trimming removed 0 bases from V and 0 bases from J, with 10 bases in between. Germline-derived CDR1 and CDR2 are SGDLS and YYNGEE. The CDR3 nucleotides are TGTGCCAGCAGCGTAGAGCAGGGAGGCTCCTACGAGCAGTACTTC. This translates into CASSVEQGGSYEQYF.

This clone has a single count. CDR3 loop: CASSAVAGEKNEQFF. CDR3 nucleotide sequence: TGTGCCAGCAGCGCGGTAGCGGGAGAGAAGAATGAGCAGTTCTTC. The chain links TRBV9 to TRBJ2-1; 9 nucleotides agree with TRBD2. The CDR3 sequence is 15 residues long. Looked up from germline, CDR1 is SGDLS and CDR2 is YYNGEE. The V gene end was trimmed by 3 bases and the J gene end by 7 bases; junction bases not matched to a gene: 8. Filled out from reference TRBV9 and TRBJ2-1, the complete variable domain reads DSGVTQTPKHLITATGQRVTLRCSPRSGDLSVYWYQQSLDQGLQFLIQYYNGEERAKGNILERFSAQQFPDLHSELNLSSLELGDSALYFCASSAVAGEKNEQFFGPGTRLTVL.

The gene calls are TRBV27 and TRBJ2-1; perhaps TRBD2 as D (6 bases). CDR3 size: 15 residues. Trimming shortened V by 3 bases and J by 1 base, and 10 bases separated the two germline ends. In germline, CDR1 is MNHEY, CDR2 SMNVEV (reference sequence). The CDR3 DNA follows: TGTGCCAGCAGTTTTGGAGGGGTTTCCTACAATGAGCAGTTCTTC. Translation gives CASSFGGVSYNEQFF.

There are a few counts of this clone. Written as DNA, the CDR3 is TGTGCCTGCAAGATGGGGGATGGCACTGAAGCTTTCTTT. Its translation: CACKMGDGTEAFF. V and J are TRBV6-5 and TRBJ1-1; perhaps TRBD1 as D (5 bases). The CDR3 extends over 13 amino acids. Germline lookup yields CDR1 MNHEY and CDR2 SVGAGI. V was clipped by 11 bases and J by 4 bases, with 17 bases between them.

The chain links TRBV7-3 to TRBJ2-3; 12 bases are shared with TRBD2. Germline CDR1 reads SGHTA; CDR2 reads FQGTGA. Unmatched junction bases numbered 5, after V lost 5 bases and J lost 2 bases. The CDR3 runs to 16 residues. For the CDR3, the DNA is TGTGCCAGCAGCGACGGGACTAGCGGGTTCACAGATACGCAGTATTTT. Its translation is CASSDGTSGFTDTQYF. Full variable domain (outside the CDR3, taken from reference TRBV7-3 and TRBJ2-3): GAGVSQTPSNKVTEKGKYVELRCDPISGHTALYWYRQSLGQGPEFLIYFQGTGAADDSGLPNDRFFAVRPEGSVSTLKIQRTERGDSAVYLCASSDGTSGFTDTQYFGPGTRLTVL.